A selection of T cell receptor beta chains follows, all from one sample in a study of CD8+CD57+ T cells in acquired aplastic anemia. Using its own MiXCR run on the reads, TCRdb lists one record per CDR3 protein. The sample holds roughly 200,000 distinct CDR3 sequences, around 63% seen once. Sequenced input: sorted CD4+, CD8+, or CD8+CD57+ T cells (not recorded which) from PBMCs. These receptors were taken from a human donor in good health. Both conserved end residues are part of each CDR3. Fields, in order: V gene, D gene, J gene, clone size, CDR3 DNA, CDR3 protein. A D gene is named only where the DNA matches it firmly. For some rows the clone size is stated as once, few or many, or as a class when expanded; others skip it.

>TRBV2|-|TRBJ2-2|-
TGTGCCAGCAGTGAAGCGCTTCCGGGGACCGGGGAGCTGTTTTTT
CASSEALPGTGELFF
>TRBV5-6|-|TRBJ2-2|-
TGTGCCAGCAGCTTGGAGCGGGTTTACACCGGGGAGCTGTTTTTT
CASSLERVYTGELFF
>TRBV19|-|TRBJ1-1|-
TGTGCCAGTAGTCCCCGTGGGGGACAAGCTTTCTTT
CASSPRGGQAFF
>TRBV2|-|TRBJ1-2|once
TGTGCCAGCAGTGACATAGTAGGGCGGGAGAACTCTGGCTACACCTTC
CASSDIVGRENSGYTF
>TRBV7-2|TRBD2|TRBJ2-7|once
TGTGCCAGCAGCTTAGCGCTAGCGGGGGGGCGCGACGAGCAGTACTTC
CASSLALAGGRDEQYF
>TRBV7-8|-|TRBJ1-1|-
TGTGCCAGCACCCCGGGACCCCCAAACACTGAAGCTTTCTTT
CASTPGPPNTEAFF
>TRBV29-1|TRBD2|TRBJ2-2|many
TGCAGCGTGGGAAACCCTAGCGGGTTAGCCGGGGAGCTGTTTTTT
CSVGNPSGLAGELFF
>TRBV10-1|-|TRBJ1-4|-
TGCGCCAGCAGTGAGTCACGTTGGGAAGTTGCAACTAATGAAAAACTGTTTTTT
CASSESRWEVATNEKLFF
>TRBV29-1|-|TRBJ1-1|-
TGCAGCGTTGAGCTGCAAAAAATGAACACTGAAGCTTTCTTT
CSVELQKMNTEAFF
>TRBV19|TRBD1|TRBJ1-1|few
TGTGCCAGTAGGGGGACAGGGAGTGACACTGAAGCTTTCTTT
CASRGTGSDTEAFF
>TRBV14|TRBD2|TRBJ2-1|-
TGTGCCAGCAGCCCACGGTTAGCGGGAGCATACAATGAGCAGTTCTTC
CASSPRLAGAYNEQFF
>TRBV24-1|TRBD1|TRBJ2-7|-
TGTGCCACCAGTGGCGACAGGGGGTCCTACGAGCAGTACTTC
CATSGDRGSYEQYF
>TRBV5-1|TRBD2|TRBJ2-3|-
TGCGCCAGCAGCCTAAGCGGGACCAATACGCAGTATTTT
CASSLSGTNTQYF
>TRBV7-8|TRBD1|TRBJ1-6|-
TGTGCCAGCAGCAGAGACAGGGTGGATTCACCCCTCCACTTT
CASSRDRVDSPLHF
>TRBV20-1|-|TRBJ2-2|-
TGCAGTGCGCGGGACAGCGGAATCCGGGGAGCTGTTTTT
CSARDSGIRGAVF
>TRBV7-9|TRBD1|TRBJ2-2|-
TGTGCCAGCAGCATGACAGGGGGCGAGGACACCGGGGAGCTGTTTTTT
CASSMTGGEDTGELFF
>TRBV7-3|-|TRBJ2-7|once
TGTGCCAGGAAAGGGCAGGGACCGGAAGAGCAGTACTTC
CARKGQGPEEQYF
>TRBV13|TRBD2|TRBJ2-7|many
TGTGCCAGCAGCTTAGATAGCGGGGAGGGAGAGCAGTACTTC
CASSLDSGEGEQYF
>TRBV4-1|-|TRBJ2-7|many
TGCGCCAGCAGCCAAACGGGGCGCGAGCAGTACTTC
CASSQTGREQYF
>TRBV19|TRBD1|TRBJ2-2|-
TGTGCCAGTAGCGGACAGGTCACAGAGGCCGCCGGGGAGCTGTTTTTT
CASSGQVTEAAGELFF
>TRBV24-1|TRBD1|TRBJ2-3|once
TGTGCCACCAGTGATTTACAGGGGGAGGTAGCAGATACGCAGTATTTT
CATSDLQGEVADTQYF
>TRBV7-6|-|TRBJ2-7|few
TGTGCCAGCAGCTTAGTTCGTGGGGCTGGCGAGCAGTACTTC
CASSLVRGAGEQYF
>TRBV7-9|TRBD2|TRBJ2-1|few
TGTGCCAGCAACTTGGGAGGGGAGCAGTTCTTC
CASNLGGEQFF
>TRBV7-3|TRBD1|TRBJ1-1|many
TGTGCCAGCAGCACCGCGACAGGGGAGGCTGAAGCTTTCTTT
CASSTATGEAEAFF
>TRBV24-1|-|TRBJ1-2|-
TGTGCCACCAGTGATTTGGGGCGTTACTATGGCTACACCTTC
CATSDLGRYYGYTF
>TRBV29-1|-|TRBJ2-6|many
TGCAGCGCTATCTCTGGGGCCAACGTCCTGACTTTC
CSAISGANVLTF